The 21 T cell receptor beta chains below come from one sample, sequenced in a study of breast tumors, draining lymph nodes, adjacent tissues. Breast cancer patients provided tissue from their axillary draining lymph nodes. TCRdb ran MiXCR on the multiplex PCR reads and lists one entry per CDR3 protein. The table lists some 130,000 distinct CDR3 sequences, 21% of them singletons. Input material: axillary lymph node tissue. The receptors originated from a female donor with breast cancer. Some clones in this sample may be carry-over from other donors' samples.

The chain uses TRBV9 and TRBJ2-6, with D perhaps being TRBD1 or TRBD2 (7 bases each). CDR1 SGDLS and CDR2 YYNGEE come from the germline V gene. CDR3 size: 18 residues. Trimming removed 4 bases at V and 0 bases at J, with 17 bases between. CDR3 DNA: TGTGCCAGCAGCCCCACGGACAGGACTAGCTCTGGGGCCAACGTCCTGACTTTC. Translation: CASSPTDRTSSGANVLTF.

This clonotype was counted many times. This rearrangement joins TRBV4-2 to TRBJ1-2; D gene ambiguous. CDR1 and CDR2 (germline): LGHNA, YNFKEQ. CDR3 length equals 14 residues. V lost 4 bases to trimming and J lost 4 bases, with 13 bases between them. CDR3 nucleotide sequence: TGTGCCAGCAGCCCAGACCTTACACCCTATGGCTACACCTTC. Translated: CASSPDLTPYGYTF.

The chain uses TRBV5-1 and TRBJ2-3; 11 bases agree with TRBD2. Germline V gene sequence: CDR1 SGHRS, CDR2 YFSETQ. The CDR3 extends over 14 amino acids. The junction had 10 bases not matched to a gene; V was cut back by 7 bases and J by 9 bases. Here the CDR3 reads CASGGTSGLKTQYF. The CDR3 coding sequence is TGCGCCAGCGGCGGGACTAGCGGACTAAAAACGCAGTATTTT.

A word on this clonotype: A single base separates this from a much larger clone, so it may be a read error. The rearrangement links TRBV30 to TRBJ1-3; 7 positions agree with TRBD1. V was pared by 8 bases and J by 2 bases, with 15 bases of the junction left unmatched. CDR3 length equals 16 residues. CDR1 and CDR2 (germline): GTSNPN, SVGIG (reference sequence). The CDR3 sequence is CARGRPGTATGNTIYF. The DNA of the CDR3 is TGTGCCCGGGGACGACCCGGGACAGCAACTGGAAACACCATATATTTT.

This clonotype was counted a few times. This CDR3 is CASSRERTQGEKLFF. CDR3 in DNA: TGTGCCAGCTCCCGCGAGAGGACCCAAGGGGAAAAACTGTTTTTT. J is TRBJ1-4 and V is TRBV18; D remains ambiguous. The CDR3 is 15 amino acids. Germline lookup yields CDR1 KGHSH and CDR2 LQKENI. Trimming removed 6 bases from V and 8 bases from J, with 19 bases in between.

There are many counts of this clonotype. V gene TRBV7-3 combines with J gene TRBJ2-1; TRBD2 might be the D (6 bases). The V and J ends lost 4 bases and 5 bases respectively, with 9 bases between them. The CDR3 sequence is 13 residues long. CDR1 and CDR2 (germline): SGHTA, FQGTGA. DNA for the CDR3: TGTGCCAGCAGCTCGGGACTTAACAATGAGCAGTTCTTC. This gives the protein CASSSGLNNEQFF.

This clonotype has at least ten counts. The chain joins TRBV7-8 to TRBJ1-2; D remains ambiguous. Trimming cost V 1 base and J 4 bases, with 13 bases left between them. The CDR3 runs to 15 residues. The germline gives CDR1 SGHVS, CDR2 FQNEAQ. The CDR3 reads CASSLDATKGYGYTF. The CDR3 nucleotides read TGTGCCAGCAGCTTAGACGCGACAAAGGGCTATGGCTACACCTTC.

Points on this clonotype: Given the absence of the conserved phenylalanine or tryptophan at the CDR3 end, a read error is likely. The chain joins TRBV19 to TRBJ1-2, with D possibly matching TRBD1 (6 bases). Germline CDR1 is LNHDA and CDR2 is SQIVND (reference sequence). This CDR3 is 15 amino acids long. V was clipped by 2 bases and J by 0 bases, with 10 bases between them. This CDR3 reads CASSIRTDSNYGYTL. CDR3 in DNA: TGTGCCAGTAGTATAAGGACAGACTCTAACTATGGCTACACCCTC.

The table lists this clonotype with many counts. The chain uses TRBV5-1 and TRBJ2-7; TRBD2 aligns across 8 bases. This CDR3 comprises 14 residues. Germline V gene data show CDR1 as SGHRS and CDR2 as YFSETQ. With 0 bases clipped from V and 7 bases from J, the junction kept 6 bases outside the gene matches. CDR3 DNA: TGCGCCAGCAGCTTGGGTAGCGGGGTTTGGGAGCAGTACTTC. Encoded protein: CASSLGSGVWEQYF. The complete variable domain, with remaining parts taken from reference TRBV5-1 and TRBJ2-7, reads KAGVTQTPRYLIKTRGQQVTLSCSPISGHRSVSWYQQTPGQGLQFLFEYFSETQRNKGNFPGRFSGRQFSNSRSEMNVSTLELGDSALYLCASSLGSGVWEQYFGPGTRLTVT.

Points on this clonotype: This clone may be a read error of a much larger clone one base away. The genes are TRBV9 and TRBJ2-1; no reliable D call. Germline assignment: CDR1 SGDLS and CDR2 YYNGEE. The V end was cut by 5 bases, the J end by 4 bases, with 10 bases between. This CDR3 comprises 13 residues. CDR3 in amino acids: CASSEASYNEQFF. The CDR3 nucleotides are TGTGCCAGCAGTGAGGCTAGTTACAATGAGCAGTTCTTC.

Many counts were recorded for this clonotype. This rearrangement joins TRBV5-1 to TRBJ2-1; TRBD2 agrees at 10 bases. The germline gives CDR1 SGHRS, CDR2 YFSETQ. Germline trimming cut 4 bases from V and 0 bases from J; bases unmatched to any gene: 4. This CDR3 is 16 amino acids long. CDR3 residues: CASSVLAGLSYNEQFF. In DNA form, the CDR3 reads TGCGCCAGCAGCGTACTAGCGGGACTCTCCTACAATGAGCAGTTCTTC.

This clonotype was picked up many times. The gene calls are TRBV29-1 and TRBJ2-7, with D unresolved. The CDR3 extends over 11 amino acids. Trimming cost V 3 bases and J 1 base, with 4 bases left between them. In germline, CDR1 is SQVTM, CDR2 ANQGSEA. CDR3 residues: CSVDSSYEQYF. The CDR3 DNA sequence: TGCAGCGTTGACAGTTCCTACGAGCAGTACTTC.

Only a few counts were recorded for this clonotype. The chain is built from TRBV28 and TRBJ2-1; 12 bases align to TRBD2. The CDR3 has 15 residues. Trimming cost V 4 bases and J 8 bases; bases outside gene matches: 6. Germline CDR1 reads MDHEN; CDR2 reads SYDVKM. CDR3 bases: TGTGCCAGCAGTTCTAGACTAGCGGGAGTCGATGAGCAGTTCTTC. As protein: CASSSRLAGVDEQFF.

Ten or more counts support this clonotype. This chain connects TRBV5-6 to TRBJ2-7; possibly TRBD1 for D (5 bases). With 2 bases removed from V and 0 bases from J, the gap between germline ends came to 12 bases. The CDR3 consists of 15 residues. The germline gives CDR1 SGHDT, CDR2 YYEEEE. Written as DNA, the CDR3 is TGTGCCAGCAGCTTTCCCGAGACAGCCTCCTACGAGCAGTACTTC. Its protein is CASSFPETASYEQYF.

This clonotype has a count of ten or more. V and J are TRBV10-3 and TRBJ2-5; 9 nucleotides align to TRBD1. J gave up 2 bases and V 8 bases, and 12 bases lay outside the gene matches. The CDR3 is 16 residues long. The germline V gene encodes CDR1 ENHRY and CDR2 SYGVKD. DNA of the CDR3: TGTGCCATCCAACGGGCTGACAGGGGGGGACAAGAGACCCAGTACTTC. Protein product: CAIQRADRGGQETQYF.

With regard to this clonotype: A read error may be the cause here, since a much bigger clone is one base away. This chain connects TRBV5-6 to TRBJ2-3; D is perhaps TRBD2 (5 bases). CDR1 is SGHDT, CDR2 YYEEEE, per germline. The ends were cut back, 0 bases at V and 11 bases at J, with 19 bases in the middle. The CDR3 loop spans 15 amino acids. CDR3 loop: CASSLDGMVSGMQYF. CDR3 DNA sequence: TGTGCCAGCAGCTTGGACGGAATGGTGAGCGGTATGCAGTATTTT.

Only one count was recorded for this clonotype. The conserved closing phenylalanine or tryptophan is absent in this CDR3, likely reflecting a read error. The chain joins TRBV11-2 to TRBJ2-1; D is undetermined. This CDR3 comprises 12 residues. The V gene's germline CDR1 is SGHAT and CDR2 FQNNGV. The CDR3 loop is CAGSLTVDEQFL. The CDR3 DNA sequence: TGTGCCGGCAGCCTTACTGTCGATGAGCAGTTCCTC.

This clonotype was observed at least ten times. The chain joins TRBV15 to TRBJ1-3, with unresolved D. This CDR3 spans 15 amino acids. Germline assignment: CDR1 LNHNV and CDR2 YYDKDF (reference sequence). V lost 4 bases to trimming and J lost 0 bases, with 10 bases between them. The chain's CDR3 is CATSKRRGSGNTIYF. CDR3 DNA sequence: TGTGCCACCAGCAAAAGACGGGGCTCTGGAAACACCATATATTTT.

In its sample, this clonotype was seen many times. The chain couples TRBV6-5 to TRBJ1-4; TRBD1 might be the D (6 bases). Looked up from germline, CDR1 is MNHEY and CDR2 is SVGAGI. V dropped 4 bases and J dropped 7 bases, with 13 bases sitting between them. This CDR3 is built from 14 residues. CDR3 sequence: CASSSDLRGEKLFF. CDR3 nucleotides: TGTGCCAGCAGTTCTGACCTCAGGGGTGAAAAACTGTTTTTT.

This clonotype has a count of ten or more. CDR3 sequence reads: CASSSGTSGRAGEQYF. The CDR3 nucleotides read TGTGCCAGCAGCTCCGGGACTAGCGGGAGGGCGGGAGAGCAGTACTTC. The genes are TRBV5-4 and TRBJ2-7, with 16 nucleotides matching TRBD2. The trim removed 3 bases at V and 7 bases at J, leaving 7 bases unmatched. CDR3 length equals 16 residues. Germline assignment: CDR1 SGHNT and CDR2 YYREEE (reference sequence).

This clonotype was seen at least ten times. J is TRBJ2-7 and V is TRBV19; D gene ambiguous. This CDR3 has 13 amino acids. V lost 7 bases to trimming and J lost 6 bases, with 16 bases between them. Germline CDR1 is LNHDA and CDR2 is SQIVND (reference sequence). The CDR3 sequence: CASKDRHQGEQYF. The CDR3 DNA is TGTGCCAGTAAGGACCGACATCAAGGCGAGCAGTACTTC.